These T cell receptor beta chains were read from a single sample in a study of immune characterization of retroperitoneal liposarcoma. MiXCR was run by TCRdb on the PCR reads, yielding one entry per CDR3 protein. The table includes around 10,000 distinct CDR3 sequences, about 50% detected once. The sample taken for sequencing was tumor tissue. These receptors were collected from a female donor with retroperitoneal liposarcoma. Each CDR3 is given with its conserved first and last residue. Each record gives: clone size, J gene, D gene, V gene, CDR3 DNA, CDR3 protein. D genes are given only for firm matches. Some rows have no size entry. The others give once, few or many, or a class for an expanded clone.

clone size: .
J gene: TRBJ2-3
D gene: .
V gene: TRBV10-2
CDR3 DNA: TGCGCCAGCAGTGAGACCGAAGCAGATACGCAGTATTTT
CDR3 protein: CASSETEADTQYF

clone size: .
J gene: TRBJ2-1
D gene: TRBD2
V gene: TRBV7-2
CDR3 DNA: TGTGCCAGCAGCATAGCGGGAGCTCGTTTAGGGAATGAGCAGTTCTTC
CDR3 protein: CASSIAGARLGNEQFF

clone size: .
J gene: TRBJ1-6
D gene: .
V gene: TRBV6-1
CDR3 DNA: TGTGCCAGCACCGAAAAGAGCGACAGATATAATTCACCCCTCCACTTT
CDR3 protein: CASTEKSDRYNSPLHF

clone size: .
J gene: TRBJ2-1
D gene: TRBD2
V gene: TRBV7-7
CDR3 DNA: TGTGCTAGCAGCCAACCGGGTAGCGGGGTCTACTACGAGCAGTTCTTC
CDR3 protein: CASSQPGSGVYYEQFF

clone size: medium-sized
J gene: TRBJ2-1
D gene: .
V gene: TRBV6-1
CDR3 DNA: TGTGCCAGCAGTGATCGGGGGGCCAGCGTTAAGCAGTTCTTC
CDR3 protein: CASSDRGASVKQFF

clone size: once
J gene: TRBJ1-2
D gene: .
V gene: TRBV6-6
CDR3 DNA: TGTGCCAGCAGTGTCGGCAGGGACTATGGCTACACCTTC
CDR3 protein: CASSVGRDYGYTF

clone size: .
J gene: TRBJ2-7
D gene: .
V gene: TRBV6-6
CDR3 DNA: TGTGCCAGCGACTTTGAGGGCTTCCATACCTACGAGCAGTACTTC
CDR3 protein: CASDFEGFHTYEQYF

clone size: .
J gene: TRBJ2-3
D gene: TRBD2
V gene: TRBV6-6
CDR3 DNA: TGTGCCAGCAGTTACGGGACTAGCGGCTACGAGCAGTACTTT
CDR3 protein: CASSYGTSGYEQYF

clone size: once
J gene: TRBJ2-1
D gene: .
V gene: TRBV7-8
CDR3 DNA: TGTGCCAGCAGCCCCCCGGAAGGGTTTCCCGAGCAGTTCTTC
CDR3 protein: CASSPPEGFPEQFF

clone size: .
J gene: TRBJ2-2
D gene: .
V gene: TRBV6-1
CDR3 DNA: TGTGCCAGCAGTGTGGGGGTGGGGGGGAACACCGGGGAGCTGTTTTTT
CDR3 protein: CASSVGVGGNTGELFF

clone size: few
J gene: TRBJ2-1
D gene: TRBD1
V gene: TRBV12-3/TRBV12-4
CDR3 DNA: TGTGCCAGCAGTTTAGGACAGGGGATTCAAGAGACCCAGTTCTTC
CDR3 protein: CASSLGQGIQETQFF

clone size: few
J gene: TRBJ2-5
D gene: TRBD2
V gene: TRBV11-1
CDR3 DNA: TGTGCCAGCAGCTTAAATGGGCTAGCGGGAGCCCAGTACTTC
CDR3 protein: CASSLNGLAGAQYF

clone size: .
J gene: TRBJ2-5
D gene: TRBD2
V gene: TRBV7-4
CDR3 DNA: TGTGTCAGCAGCTTAGGGACTAGCTATGAGACCCAGTACTTC
CDR3 protein: CVSSLGTSYETQYF

clone size: .
J gene: TRBJ2-1
D gene: .
V gene: TRBV27
CDR3 DNA: TGTGCCAGCAGTGGAGGGGAGGCCTACGAGCAGCACTTC
CDR3 protein: CASSGGEAYEQHF

clone size: .
J gene: TRBJ2-1
D gene: TRBD2
V gene: TRBV6-1
CDR3 DNA: TGTGCCAGCAGCGCGGGGGGCGCCCCCTACAATGAGCAGTTCTTC
CDR3 protein: CASSAGGAPYNEQFF

clone size: medium-sized
J gene: TRBJ2-1
D gene: .
V gene: TRBV6-6
CDR3 DNA: TGTGCCAGCAGTTACTTGGCTGAGTCGGCTTACAATGAGCAGTTCTTC
CDR3 protein: CASSYLAESAYNEQFF

clone size: .
J gene: TRBJ2-7
D gene: TRBD2
V gene: TRBV6-5
CDR3 DNA: TGTGCCAGCACAATCGGGACTAGTCATACCTACGAGCAGTACTTC
CDR3 protein: CASTIGTSHTYEQYF

clone size: .
J gene: TRBJ1-2
D gene: .
V gene: TRBV6-5
CDR3 DNA: TGTGCCAGCAGTGAACGGAATAACTATGGCTACACCTTC
CDR3 protein: CASSERNNYGYTF

clone size: .
J gene: TRBJ1-6
D gene: .
V gene: TRBV7-3
CDR3 DNA: TGTGCCAGCAGGGCCCGGGTTGGGGGGGCACCCCTCCACTTT
CDR3 protein: CASRARVGGAPLHF

clone size: .
J gene: TRBJ2-1
D gene: TRBD1
V gene: TRBV6-2/TRBV6-3
CDR3 DNA: TGTGCCAGCAGTGAAACCCGGACAGGGCACCAGCTCTTC
CDR3 protein: CASSETRTGHQLF

clone size: medium-sized
J gene: TRBJ2-7
D gene: TRBD2
V gene: TRBV7-2
CDR3 DNA: TGTGCCAGCAGCTTTACGGGAGGAACCCCCTACGAGCAGTACTTC
CDR3 protein: CASSFTGGTPYEQYF

clone size: .
J gene: TRBJ2-1
D gene: TRBD2
V gene: TRBV7-2
CDR3 DNA: TGTGCCAGCAGCTTAGGGAACCTAGCGGGGGGGCCCAATGAGCAGTTCTTC
CDR3 protein: CASSLGNLAGGPNEQFF

clone size: .
J gene: TRBJ2-1
D gene: TRBD1
V gene: TRBV6-1
CDR3 DNA: TGTGCCAGCAGTGAAGGGACAGGGGGCTACAATGAGCAGTTCTTC
CDR3 protein: CASSEGTGGYNEQFF

clone size: few
J gene: TRBJ2-7
D gene: .
V gene: TRBV7-8
CDR3 DNA: TGTGCCAGCAGCTTTCCCAGGGCCGAGCAGTACTTC
CDR3 protein: CASSFPRAEQYF

clone size: .
J gene: TRBJ2-5
D gene: TRBD1
V gene: TRBV6-2/TRBV6-3
CDR3 DNA: TGTGCCAGCAGTTACTTATTTGCGGACAGGGGGTTAAAAGGCCAAGAGACCCAGTACTTC
CDR3 protein: CASSYLFADRGLKGQETQYF

clone size: medium-sized
J gene: TRBJ2-1
D gene: TRBD2
V gene: TRBV7-2
CDR3 DNA: TGTGCCAGCAGCGAAGGAGGGGACTATCAGCAGTTCTTC
CDR3 protein: CASSEGGDYQQFF

clone size: few
J gene: TRBJ1-4
D gene: .
V gene: TRBV6-1
CDR3 DNA: TGTGCCAGCAGTGAGGGGGTATTCGAAGAAAAACTGTTTTTT
CDR3 protein: CASSEGVFEEKLFF

clone size: .
J gene: TRBJ1-5
D gene: TRBD1
V gene: TRBV6-1
CDR3 DNA: TGTGCCAGCGACAGGGGGCGGCAGCCCCAGCATTTT
CDR3 protein: CASDRGRQPQHF

clone size: .
J gene: TRBJ2-7
D gene: .
V gene: TRBV25-1
CDR3 DNA: TGTGCCAGACACAGCTCATCGGAGTGCCCATCGGACGAGCAGTACTTC
CDR3 protein: CARHSSSECPSDEQYF

clone size: medium-sized
J gene: TRBJ2-1
D gene: TRBD1
V gene: TRBV7-6
CDR3 DNA: TGTGCCAGCGGCCAGGGGACAGGTCCCTACAATGAGCAGTTCTTC
CDR3 protein: CASGQGTGPYNEQFF

clone size: .
J gene: TRBJ2-2
D gene: TRBD2
V gene: TRBV6-5
CDR3 DNA: TGTGCCAGTCACTTGAAACAAGCGGGAGCCGGGGAGCTGTTTTTT
CDR3 protein: CASHLKQAGAGELFF

clone size: .
J gene: TRBJ2-5
D gene: TRBD1
V gene: TRBV10-2
CDR3 DNA: TGCGCCAGCAGTTGGACAGGGGATAAAGAGACCCAGTACTTC
CDR3 protein: CASSWTGDKETQYF

clone size: .
J gene: TRBJ2-3
D gene: .
V gene: TRBV11-3
CDR3 DNA: TGTGCCAGCAGCTTAGGAGATACGCAGTATTTT
CDR3 protein: CASSLGDTQYF

clone size: .
J gene: TRBJ2-7
D gene: .
V gene: TRBV7-2
CDR3 DNA: TGTGCCAGCAGCTTAGGTGGGGGGGCCTACAATGAGCAGTACTTC
CDR3 protein: CASSLGGGAYNEQYF

clone size: few
J gene: TRBJ2-1
D gene: TRBD1
V gene: TRBV7-6
CDR3 DNA: TGTGCCAGCAGCTTGGGGAGGACAGGGTCATCCAAAAACATTCAGTTCTTC
CDR3 protein: CASSLGRTGSSKNIQFF

clone size: .
J gene: TRBJ2-7
D gene: .
V gene: TRBV12-3/TRBV12-4
CDR3 DNA: TGTGCCAGCAGGCCGAGGACAGACAATGAGCAGTACTTC
CDR3 protein: CASRPRTDNEQYF

clone size: .
J gene: TRBJ2-3
D gene: TRBD1
V gene: TRBV11-3
CDR3 DNA: TGTGCCAGCAGCCCTGGGACAGGGCTCTCCCCAGATACGCAGTATTTT
CDR3 protein: CASSPGTGLSPDTQYF

clone size: .
J gene: TRBJ2-7
D gene: .
V gene: TRBV6-1
CDR3 DNA: TGTGCCAGCAGTCCTCGTACATATAATAATTTCTACGAGCAGTACTTC
CDR3 protein: CASSPRTYNNFYEQYF

clone size: .
J gene: TRBJ2-3
D gene: .
V gene: TRBV6-5
CDR3 DNA: TGTGCCAGCAAGGAGGGGCGCATAACAGATACGCAGTATTTT
CDR3 protein: CASKEGRITDTQYF

clone size: .
J gene: TRBJ2-1
D gene: TRBD2
V gene: TRBV20-1
CDR3 DNA: TGCAGTGCTAGACCGGGACTAGCGAGCTACAATGAGCAGTTCTTC
CDR3 protein: CSARPGLASYNEQFF

clone size: .
J gene: TRBJ1-1
D gene: .
V gene: TRBV6-1
CDR3 DNA: TGTGCCAGCAGTCTTCGGGTGGGCACTGAAGCTTTCTTT
CDR3 protein: CASSLRVGTEAFF

clone size: .
J gene: TRBJ2-4
D gene: TRBD1
V gene: TRBV6-1
CDR3 DNA: TGTGCCACCAAGGTCCCGGGACAGGGAAACATTCAGTACTTC
CDR3 protein: CATKVPGQGNIQYF

clone size: .
J gene: TRBJ2-1
D gene: TRBD2
V gene: TRBV6-1
CDR3 DNA: TGTGCCAGCAGTGAATTTCCCAGCGGGAGCAAAGGAAATGAGCAGTTCTTC
CDR3 protein: CASSEFPSGSKGNEQFF

clone size: large
J gene: TRBJ2-7
D gene: .
V gene: TRBV6-1
CDR3 DNA: TGTGCCAGCAGTGCCTTAGAAGGGGTCCCCTACGAGCAGTACTTC
CDR3 protein: CASSALEGVPYEQYF

clone size: few
J gene: TRBJ2-6
D gene: .
V gene: TRBV10-3
CDR3 DNA: TGTGCCATCAAGTTAGACAGCTCTGGGGCCAACGTCCTGACTTTC
CDR3 protein: CAIKLDSSGANVLTF

clone size: .
J gene: TRBJ1-2
D gene: TRBD1
V gene: TRBV4-1
CDR3 DNA: TGCGCCAGCAGCCAGGACAGGGGCTATGGCTACACCTTC
CDR3 protein: CASSQDRGYGYTF

clone size: .
J gene: TRBJ2-2
D gene: .
V gene: TRBV27
CDR3 DNA: TGTGCCAGCAGGCCACCCGGTCGTAACACCGGGGAGCTGTTTTTT
CDR3 protein: CASRPPGRNTGELFF

clone size: .
J gene: TRBJ1-1
D gene: TRBD1
V gene: TRBV6-5
CDR3 DNA: TGTGCCAGCAGTGTACAGGGGCTAGGGAGCACTGAAGCTTTCTTT
CDR3 protein: CASSVQGLGSTEAFF

clone size: medium-sized
J gene: TRBJ2-7
D gene: TRBD1
V gene: TRBV6-1
CDR3 DNA: TGTGCCAGCAGCCGGAAAACCGGGACAGGGATCCACGAGCAGTACTTC
CDR3 protein: CASSRKTGTGIHEQYF

clone size: .
J gene: TRBJ2-7
D gene: .
V gene: TRBV27
CDR3 DNA: TGTGCCAGCAGTTTATCGCCCAACCTCGGCACCTACAATGAGCAGTACTTC
CDR3 protein: CASSLSPNLGTYNEQYF

clone size: once
J gene: TRBJ2-5
D gene: .
V gene: TRBV12-3/TRBV12-4
CDR3 DNA: TGTGCCAGCAGCCCGGTAGGGGCTTTTGGCGAGACCCAGTACTTC
CDR3 protein: CASSPVGAFGETQYF

clone size: .
J gene: TRBJ1-2
D gene: .
V gene: TRBV6-1
CDR3 DNA: TGTGCCAGCAGTCAACGTCCCGACGGGGGGGAGGGCTACACCTTC
CDR3 protein: CASSQRPDGGEGYTF

clone size: .
J gene: TRBJ2-1
D gene: TRBD2
V gene: TRBV6-5
CDR3 DNA: TGTGCCAGCAGTTACTCCCCTCCGCGGGGGGTCTACAATGAGCAGTTCTTC
CDR3 protein: CASSYSPPRGVYNEQFF